One and the same sample provided the 30 T cell receptor beta chains below, sequenced in a study of blood T cell repertoires in COVID-19. The protocol was immunoSEQ multiplex PCR, while the TCRdb copy is restricted to in-frame clones and leaves out a portion. The table lists some 120,000 clones, about 86% of them singletons. The sequencing input was peripheral blood. These receptors were obtained from a woman aged 45-65 years with acute or convalescent COVID-19.

V and J are TRBV11-2 and TRBJ1-6; no clear D. Looked up from germline, CDR1 is SGHAT and CDR2 is FQNNGV. The CDR3 loop spans 15 amino acids. V lost 2 bases to trimming and J lost 8 bases, with 13 bases between them. The CDR3 DNA sequence: TGTGCCAGCAGCTTAATTTGGGCAGAAGATTCACCCCTCCACTTT. Residues: CASSLIWAEDSPLHF.

The chain carries TRBV14 and TRBJ1-1, with D tentatively TRBD1 (5 bases). Germline CDR1 reads SGHDN; CDR2 reads FVKESK. V was shortened by 8 bases and J by 4 bases, with 20 bases between the two germline ends. The CDR3 consists of 15 residues. CDR3 sequence: CASANWQGGSTEAFF. The CDR3 DNA follows: TGTGCCAGCGCCAACTGGCAGGGAGGAAGCACTGAAGCTTTCTTT. The whole variable domain, filled in from reference TRBV14 and TRBJ1-1, reads EAGVTQFPSHSVIEKGQTVTLRCDPISGHDNLYWYRRVMGKEIKFLLHFVKESKQDESGMPNNRFLAERTGGTYSTLKVQPAELEDSGVYFCASANWQGGSTEAFFGQGTRLTVV.

The chain combines TRBV5-8 with TRBJ2-7, with TRBD2 matching over 8 bases. From germline, CDR1 is SGHTS and CDR2 YDEGEE. V dropped 2 bases and J dropped 1; count of bases not matched to a gene: 2. The CDR3 is 14 amino acids. In nucleotides, the CDR3 is TGTGCCAGCAGCTTAGCGGGAGTATCCTACGAGCAGTACTTC. This sequence encodes CASSLAGVSYEQYF.

The chain combines TRBV6-5 with TRBJ1-2; TRBD1 aligns across 8 bases. J lost 7 bases, V lost 11 bases, and 9 bases had no gene match. From germline, CDR1 is MNHEY and CDR2 SVGAGI. This CDR3 is 12 amino acids long. The CDR3 loop reads CAGKQGVFGYTF. For the CDR3, the DNA is TGTGCCGGAAAACAGGGGGTGTTTGGCTACACCTTC.

The chain employs TRBV4-2 and TRBJ2-1; 10 nucleotides match TRBD2. CDR1 and CDR2 from the germline V gene are LGHNA and YNFKEQ. V shed 5 bases, J shed 8 bases, and the junction held 12 bases outside the gene matches. The CDR3 runs 16 residues. Here the CDR3 DNA reads TGTGCCAGCAGCACGGGCCTAGCGGGAGTTGGCGATGAGCAGTTCTTC. This sequence encodes CASSTGLAGVGDEQFF.

This chain uses TRBV5-6 with TRBJ1-2, with D perhaps matching TRBD1 (5 bases). The CDR3 contains 13 residues. Germline CDR1 SGHDT, CDR2 YYEEEE. Trimming took off 1 base at V and 8 bases at J, with 12 bases between the two ends. CDR3 region: CASSLSGLTGYTF. The CDR3 DNA sequence: TGTGCCAGCAGCTTGTCGGGACTGACAGGCTACACCTTC.

The chain has TRBV6-6 and TRBJ2-1; D gene unclear. V shed 5 bases and J shed 8 bases, with 7 bases lying between them. CDR1 and CDR2 (germline): MNHNY, SVGAGI (reference sequence). CDR3 length: 11 residues. The CDR3 is CASSPSDEQFF. In DNA, the CDR3 is TGTGCCAGCAGTCCCTCCGATGAGCAGTTCTTC.

V usage is TRBV2 and J usage is TRBJ2-7; D remains unclear. Germline CDR1 is SNHLY and CDR2 is FYNNEI. This CDR3 has 12 residues. V was cut by 7 bases and J by 3 bases, with 10 bases left in between. CDR3 nucleotides: TGTGCCAGCATTATTAACAGCTACGAGCAGTACTTC. Encoded protein: CASIINSYEQYF.

V usage is TRBV19 and J usage is TRBJ1-1, with D uncertain. The CDR3 length is 13 residues. Trimming left V 3 bases short and J 5 bases short, with 10 bases between. Germline CDR1 and CDR2: LNHDA and SQIVND (reference sequence). This CDR3 is CASSIASVTEAFF. The DNA for the CDR3 is TGTGCCAGTAGTATTGCGAGTGTTACTGAAGCTTTCTTT.

The chain joins TRBV7-6 to TRBJ2-5, with 16 bases aligning to TRBD2. The CDR3 sequence is 17 residues long. Germline CDR1 is SGHVS and CDR2 is FNYEAQ. J lost 1 base, V lost 5 bases, and 4 bases had no gene match. CDR3: CASSPGLAGGPQETQYF. CDR3 in DNA: TGTGCCAGCAGCCCGGGACTAGCGGGGGGGCCCCAAGAGACCCAGTACTTC.

This clone was seen more than once but under ten times. This rearrangement joins TRBV27 to TRBJ2-7; perhaps TRBD1 as D (5 bases). V was pared by 1 base and J by 1 base, with 8 bases between. This CDR3 region has 14 residues. Germline V gene sequence: CDR1 MNHEY, CDR2 SMNVEV (reference sequence). Written as DNA, the CDR3 is TGTGCCAGCAGTTTATGGGGCGGTTCCTACGAGCAGTACTTC. Translation gives CASSLWGGSYEQYF.

This chain connects TRBV11-2 to TRBJ1-5; unclear D gene. Trimming removed 0 bases from V and 5 bases from J, with 5 bases in between. Germline assignment: CDR1 SGHAT and CDR2 FQNNGV. There are 13 residues in the CDR3. For the CDR3, the DNA is TGTGCCAGCAGCTTAGACAGATATCAGCCCCAGCATTTT. Translating gives CASSLDRYQPQHF.

The chain couples TRBV9 to TRBJ2-7; the D gene is possibly TRBD2 (6 bases). Germline assignment: CDR1 SGDLS and CDR2 YYNGEE. The ends were cut back, 0 bases at V and 2 bases at J, with 6 bases in the middle. This CDR3 spans 13 amino acids. CDR3 coding DNA: TGTGCCAGCAGCGTAGGACTAGCCTACGAGCAGTACTTC. The encoded protein is CASSVGLAYEQYF. Full variable domain (outside the CDR3, taken from reference TRBV9 and TRBJ2-7): DSGVTQTPKHLITATGQRVTLRCSPRSGDLSVYWYQQSLDQGLQFLIQYYNGEERAKGNILERFSAQQFPDLHSELNLSSLELGDSALYFCASSVGLAYEQYFGPGTRLTVT.

The rearrangement links TRBV7-9 to TRBJ1-2; 9 bases fit TRBD1. The trim removed 1 base at V and 5 bases at J, leaving 5 bases unmatched. Germline-derived CDR1 and CDR2 are SEHNR and FQNEAQ (reference sequence). CDR3 length: 15 amino acids. This chain's CDR3 is CASSLVSGTGYGYTF. CDR3 in DNA: TGTGCCAGCAGCTTAGTTTCGGGGACAGGGTATGGCTACACCTTC.

CDR3 sequence (DNA): TGTGCCAGTAGTATGGCCCAGGCCCCCGGGGAGCTGTTTTTT. It is translated as CASSMAQAPGELFF. The J gene is TRBJ2-2, the V gene TRBV19, with D uncertain. V was trimmed by 3 bases and J by 6 bases, leaving 11 bases between them. This CDR3 region has 14 residues. Germline values: CDR1 LNHDA, CDR2 SQIVND (reference sequence).

The chain joins TRBV30 to TRBJ1-3, with D hard to call. V lost 5 bases and J 0 bases, leaving 8 bases between the germline ends. Germline assignment: CDR1 GTSNPN and CDR2 SVGIG (reference sequence). The CDR3 is 13 residues long. The CDR3 DNA reads TGTGCCTGGGACCCCAGCTCTGGAAACACCATATATTTT. Translation: CAWDPSSGNTIYF.

The chain employs TRBV29-1 and TRBJ1-2; 9 nucleotides match TRBD1. In germline, CDR1 is SQVTM, CDR2 ANQGSEA. The CDR3 covers 12 residues. J was trimmed by 9 bases and V by 4 bases; bases with no gene match: 6. CDR3 bases: TGCAGCGTTGCGTCCGGGACAGGGCGCTACACCTTC. Translation gives CSVASGTGRYTF.

The J gene is TRBJ2-7, the V gene TRBV27; 7 nucleotides line up with TRBD1. The V segment lost 4 bases and the J segment 6 bases; nucleotides outside the gene matches: 3. CDR1 and CDR2 from the germline V gene are MNHEY and SMNVEV (reference sequence). The CDR3 has 12 residues. As DNA, the CDR3 is TGTGCCAGCAGTTCTCGACAGGGCGAGCAGTACTTC. This encodes CASSSRQGEQYF.

The gene calls are TRBV4-1 and TRBJ2-3; 8 bases match TRBD2. This CDR3 contains 19 residues. Germline V CDR1 and CDR2: MGHRA, YSYEKL. V dropped 4 bases and J dropped 0; count of bases not matched to a gene: 15. DNA of the CDR3: TGCGCCAGCAGCCTCGCGCCCGGCGGGAGGAGTGCTAGCACAGATACGCAGTATTTT. Translating gives CASSLAPGGRSASTDTQYF.

The sample holds a few counts of this clone. The rearrangement joins TRBV27 to TRBJ2-7; 8 bases are shared with TRBD2. The ends lost 3 bases at V and 3 bases at J; junction bases unmatched: 7. Germline CDR1 and CDR2: MNHEY and SMNVEV (reference sequence). This CDR3 contains 15 residues. The CDR3 nucleotides are TGTGCCAGCAGTTTCCCGGGGGGGCGGAACTACGAGCAGTACTTC. This sequence encodes CASSFPGGRNYEQYF.

This clone came up once. The chain uses TRBV7-9 and TRBJ2-3, with D tentatively TRBD2 (5 bases). The length of the CDR3 is 13 residues. V dropped 5 bases and J dropped 4 bases, with 10 bases sitting between them. Germline lookup yields CDR1 SEHNR and CDR2 FQNEAQ (reference sequence). DNA of the CDR3: TGTGCCAGCAGCAGTTCGGGGTCAGATACGCAGTATTTT. Its protein is CASSSSGSDTQYF. Filled out from reference TRBV7-9 and TRBJ2-3, the complete variable domain reads DTGVSQNPRHKITKRGQNVTFRCDPISEHNRLYWYRQTLGQGPEFLTYFQNEAQLEKSRLLSDRFSAERPKGSFSTLEIQRTEQGDSAMYLCASSSSGSDTQYFGPGTRLTVL.

The chain's CDR3 is CASSTEQGYETQYF. In nucleotides, the CDR3 is TGTGCCAGCAGCACAGAACAGGGGTACGAGACCCAGTACTTC. V is TRBV5-8 and J is TRBJ2-5, with 7 positions matching TRBD1. Trimming removed 4 bases from V and 5 bases from J; junction bases left unmatched: 8. This CDR3 has 14 residues. Germline V gives CDR1 SGHTS, CDR2 YDEGEE.

The sample holds one count of this clone. The chain recombines TRBV19 with TRBJ2-1; D might be TRBD1 (6 bases). V lost 3 bases, J lost 3 bases, and 15 bases lay in between. Germline-derived CDR1 and CDR2 are LNHDA and SQIVND (reference sequence). The CDR3 sequence is 16 residues long. The CDR3 here is CASSIDRPGVYNEQFF. The CDR3 nucleotides read TGTGCCAGTAGTATCGATAGGCCAGGGGTCTACAATGAGCAGTTCTTC.

This clone turned up a few times. The gene calls are TRBV7-9 and TRBJ2-1; D call uncertain. Between the trimmed V and J ends, which lost 7 bases and 7 bases, there was a span of 14 bases. CDR3 size: 13 residues. The V gene's germline CDR1 is SEHNR and CDR2 FQNEAQ (reference sequence). CDR3 coding DNA: TGTGCCAGCAAACTTTCTGGGCCTAATGAGCAGTTCTTC. Its translation is CASKLSGPNEQFF.

The chain recombines TRBV5-4 with TRBJ2-5, with 11 bases lining up with TRBD2. With V trimmed by 3 bases and J by 1 base, 8 bases remained unmatched. There are 17 residues in the CDR3. Germline V CDR1 and CDR2: SGHNT, YYREEE (reference sequence). In DNA, the CDR3 is TGTGCCAGCAGCTCAACTGGACTAGCGGGCCCCCAAGAGACCCAGTACTTC. This sequence encodes CASSSTGLAGPQETQYF.

The V gene is TRBV4-1, the J gene TRBJ1-5; TRBD1 agrees at 11 bases. Trimming took 0 bases from V and 4 from J; bases not matched to a gene: 8. CDR1 and CDR2 (germline): MGHRA, YSYEKL. The CDR3 is 18 residues long. The CDR3 loop is CASSQDFGQGASNQPQHF. CDR3 bases: TGCGCCAGCAGCCAAGACTTTGGACAGGGGGCTTCTAATCAGCCCCAGCATTTT.

V gene TRBV6-6 combines with J gene TRBJ1-5; D perhaps matches TRBD1 (5 bases). CDR3 size: 12 residues. The V and J ends lost 7 bases and 2 bases respectively, with 6 bases between them. CDR1 and CDR2 (germline): MNHNY, SVGAGI (reference sequence). The CDR3 region has the DNA TGTGCCAGCAAAGGGGGCAATCAGCCCCAGCATTTT. This encodes CASKGGNQPQHF.

This chain's CDR3 is CASSPPPLQGMNTEAFF. The DNA of the CDR3 is TGTGCCAGCAGCCCGCCCCCCCTGCAGGGCATGAACACTGAAGCTTTCTTT. The chain combines TRBV4-2 with TRBJ1-1; tentative D call: TRBD1 (5 bases). The CDR3 extends over 17 amino acids. V lost 4 bases to trimming and J lost 0 bases, with 18 bases between them. From germline, CDR1 is LGHNA and CDR2 YNFKEQ.

The chain employs TRBV24-1 and TRBJ2-5, with 11 bases matching TRBD2. The CDR3 has 16 amino acids. The J segment lost 7 bases and the V segment lost 2 bases, leaving 8 bases of the junction unmatched. CDR1 is KGHDR and CDR2 is SFDVKD in the germline V gene. The CDR3 is CATSDSLAGGSWTQYF. CDR3 in DNA: TGTGCCACCAGTGATTCTCTAGCGGGAGGCTCCTGGACCCAGTACTTC.

The rearrangement links TRBV10-1 to TRBJ1-1; the D gene is possibly TRBD1 (5 bases). Between the trimmed V and J ends, which lost 4 bases and 8 bases, there was a span of 11 bases. The germline CDR1 and CDR2 sequences are WNHNN and SYGVQD (reference sequence). This CDR3 region has 12 residues. The CDR3 nucleotides read TGCGCCAGCAGTGGGAGGGCAGGGGAAGCTTTCTTT. It codes for CASSGRAGEAFF.